A selection of T cell receptor beta chains follows, all from one sample in a study of OX40 agonist ivuxolimab in advanced cancers. Assay used: immunoSEQ multiplex PCR; TCRdb lists only in-frame clones, some missing. The data contain approximately 70,000 clones, 86% of them seen just once; the ten biggest clones take up under 3.5%. Sequencing was performed on CD4+ or CD8+ T cells sorted from blood, taken in a trial of the OX40 agonist ivuxolimab. The source is an adult with an advanced solid tumor such as melanoma, head and neck, liver or kidney cancer. The CDR3 runs from the conserved cysteine through the conserved F or W. D genes are given only for firm matches. Rows give clone size only sometimes, using once, few, many, or a class for an expanded clone.

V: TRBV4-1; D: TRBD2; size: .; J: TRBJ2-5; length: 15; DNA: TGCGCCAGCAGCCCCCCCGGGACTAGAGGGGAGACCCAGTACTTC; CDR3: CASSPPGTRGETQYF
V: TRBV7-2; D: TRBD2; size: .; J: TRBJ2-1; length: 18; DNA: TGTGCCAGCAGCACCAGGACTAGCGGGGGGGCTTGGTACAATGAGCAGTTCTTC; CDR3: CASSTRTSGGAWYNEQFF
V: TRBV19; D: TRBD1; size: once; J: TRBJ1-6; length: 17; DNA: TGTGCCAGTAGTATAGGCCAATCCGGGACAGGGCGGACACCCCTCCACTTT; CDR3: CASSIGQSGTGRTPLHF
V: TRBV6-5; D: .; size: .; J: TRBJ1-6; length: 14; DNA: TGTGCCAGCAGTTACTCGTCGCTGGGGAAGTCCCTCCACTTT; CDR3: CASSYSSLGKSLHF
V: TRBV30; D: .; size: .; J: TRBJ2-5; length: 13; DNA: TGTGCCTGGAGTACAGGGAACCAAGAGACCCAGTACTTC; CDR3: CAWSTGNQETQYF
V: TRBV30; D: .; size: .; J: TRBJ1-2; length: 13; DNA: TGTGCCTGGAGTCTAAGACAGTCTGGGTATTACACCTTC; CDR3: CAWSLRQSGYYTF
V: TRBV7-2; D: .; size: .; J: TRBJ2-1; length: 13; DNA: TGTGCCAGCAGCTTAGAGGGGATACAAAGTCAGTTCTTC; CDR3: CASSLEGIQSQFF
V: TRBV7-6; D: TRBD1; size: few; J: TRBJ1-5; length: 15; DNA: TGTGCCAGCAGCAAATGGGACAGCCGCAATCAGCCCCAGCATTTT; CDR3: CASSKWDSRNQPQHF
V: TRBV28; D: TRBD1; size: few; J: TRBJ2-1; length: 15; DNA: TGTGCCAGCAGCTTAGGGGCAGGGGGCGAGGTAGAGCAGTTCTTC; CDR3: CASSLGAGGEVEQFF
V: TRBV5-1; D: .; size: .; J: TRBJ2-6; length: 16; DNA: TGCGCCAGCAGCCCGAATCCAGGTTCTGGGGCCAACGTCCTGACTTTC; CDR3: CASSPNPGSGANVLTF
V: TRBV18; D: TRBD1; size: once; J: TRBJ1-3; length: 16; DNA: TGTGCCAGCTCATCAGGACAGGCGATCTCTGGAAACACCATATATTTT; CDR3: CASSSGQAISGNTIYF
V: TRBV5-1; D: TRBD1; size: .; J: TRBJ2-1; length: 15; DNA: TGCGCCAGCAGCCAGGGACAGGGATCCTACAATGAGCAGTTCTTC; CDR3: CASSQGQGSYNEQFF
V: TRBV5-1; D: .; size: medium-sized; J: TRBJ1-1; length: 14; DNA: TGCGCCAGCAGCCACGCGCTGGAGAACACTGAAGCTTTCTTT; CDR3: CASSHALENTEAFF
V: TRBV28; D: .; size: .; J: TRBJ2-7; length: 15; DNA: TGTGCCAGCAGTTTCGTGATCAAGGGTAGAGGCGAGCAGTACTTC; CDR3: CASSFVIKGRGEQYF
V: TRBV7-2; D: .; size: .; J: TRBJ2-3; length: 15; DNA: TGTGCCAGCAGCCTAGACTGGAGTAGCACAGATACGCAGTATTTT; CDR3: CASSLDWSSTDTQYF
V: TRBV5-1; D: TRBD1; size: .; J: TRBJ2-7; length: 15; DNA: TGCGCCAGCAAACGTGACCCGGGACAGGGGGCCGAGCAGTACTTC; CDR3: CASKRDPGQGAEQYF
V: TRBV27; D: .; size: .; J: TRBJ1-6; length: 12; DNA: TGTGCCAGCGGGGGCAGGTCTTCACCCCTCCACTTT; CDR3: CASGGRSSPLHF